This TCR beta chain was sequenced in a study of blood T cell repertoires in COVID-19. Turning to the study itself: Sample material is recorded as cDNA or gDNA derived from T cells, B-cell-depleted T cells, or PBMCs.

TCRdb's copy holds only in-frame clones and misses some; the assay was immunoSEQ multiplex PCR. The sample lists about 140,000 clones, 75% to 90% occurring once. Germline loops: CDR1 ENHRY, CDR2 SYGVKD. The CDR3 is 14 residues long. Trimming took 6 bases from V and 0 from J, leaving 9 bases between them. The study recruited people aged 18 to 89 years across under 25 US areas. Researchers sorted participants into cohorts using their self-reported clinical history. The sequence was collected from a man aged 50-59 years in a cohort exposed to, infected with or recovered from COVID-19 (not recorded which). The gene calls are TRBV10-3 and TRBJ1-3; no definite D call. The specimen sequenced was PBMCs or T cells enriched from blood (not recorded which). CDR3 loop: CAIRAATSGNTIYF. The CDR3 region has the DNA TGTGCCATCAGGGCGGCCACCTCTGGAAACACCATATATTTT.